One sample yielded the 23 T cell receptor beta chains listed below, sequenced in a study of cytomegalovirus exposure and HLA in healthy donors. The PCR had 60 Vbeta and 13 Jbeta primers. TCRdb keeps only in-frame clones here, not all; method: immunoSEQ multiplex PCR. The sample has under 200,000 clones; about 72% are singletons. Material: PBMCs. The receptor set was obtained from a girl aged 5 to 17 in good health and CMV-seronegative.

This clone occurred a few times. CDR3 bases: TGCGCCAGCAGCCAAGATCAGCAGGGTGTTGGAAACACCATATATTTT. The encoded protein is CASSQDQQGVGNTIYF. The gene calls are TRBV4-1 and TRBJ1-3; the D gene is possibly TRBD1 (5 bases). Trimming removed 0 bases from V and 3 bases from J, with 12 bases in between. Germline CDR1 and CDR2: MGHRA and YSYEKL. The CDR3 has 16 amino acids.

J is TRBJ1-2 and V is TRBV6-6; 7 bases are a match to TRBD1. Germline CDR1 and CDR2: MNHNY and SVGAGI (reference sequence). Unmatched junction bases numbered 5, after V lost 9 bases and J lost 4 bases. The CDR3 has 12 amino acids. CDR3 nucleotide sequence: TGTGCCAGTGGGGGACAGTTCTATGGCTACACCTTC. This codes for CASGGQFYGYTF.

This clone was counted only a few times. The CDR3 DNA is TGTGCCAGCAGTCCACGGGGGTCTGAAGCTTTCTTT. This sequence encodes CASSPRGSEAFF. The chain couples TRBV6-1 to TRBJ1-1; D is possibly TRBD1 (5 bases). CDR1 and CDR2 (germline): MNHNS, SASEGT. This CDR3 comprises 12 residues. The V end was cut by 5 bases, the J end by 6 bases, with 10 bases between.

The table lists this clone with a few counts. The rearrangement links TRBV10-1 to TRBJ2-1; maybe TRBD1 (5 bases). The germline V gene has CDR1 WNHNN and CDR2 SYGVQD (reference sequence). The V and J ends lost 2 bases and 2 bases respectively, with 10 bases between them. This CDR3 comprises 15 residues. CDR3 sequence: CASSERGKPYNEQFF. Here the CDR3 DNA reads TGCGCCAGCAGTGAGAGGGGCAAACCCTACAATGAGCAGTTCTTC.

The rearrangement uses TRBV5-1 and TRBJ1-2, with TRBD1 as a possible D gene (5 bases). Deletions cut 3 bases from V and 2 bases from J, with 11 bases between. The germline V gene has CDR1 SGHRS and CDR2 YFSETQ. The CDR3 loop spans 14 amino acids. CDR3 amino acids: CASSSWGHNYGYTF. CDR3 in DNA: TGCGCCAGCAGCTCGTGGGGCCACAACTATGGCTACACCTTC.

V and J are TRBV11-1 and TRBJ2-7; the match to TRBD1 covers 9 bases. V gave up 1 base and J gave up 3 bases; unmatched junction bases: 1. The CDR3 is made up of 14 amino acids. Germline CDR1 reads SGHAT; CDR2 reads FQDESV (reference sequence). The CDR3 DNA follows: TGTGCCAGCAGCTTAGGACAGGGGGGCTACGAGCAGTACTTC. Translated: CASSLGQGGYEQYF. Looking up the rest from reference TRBV11-1 and TRBJ2-7 gives the full variable domain: EAEVAQSPRYKITEKSQAVAFWCDPISGHATLYWYRQILGQGPELLVQFQDESVVDDSQLPKDRFSAERLKGVDSTLKIQPAELGDSAMYLCASSLGQGGYEQYFGPGTRLTVT.

The chain combines TRBV4-1 with TRBJ1-2; no reliable D call. V was cut by 4 bases and J by 5 bases, with 14 bases left in between. This CDR3 has 14 amino acids. CDR1 MGHRA and CDR2 YSYEKL come from the germline V gene. The CDR3 reads CASSLGSLHYGYTF. The CDR3 DNA reads as TGCGCCAGCAGCCTCGGGTCACTTCATTATGGCTACACCTTC.

This clone came up a few times. The V and J genes are TRBV19 and TRBJ1-2; 9 bases match TRBD1. Germline V gene sequence: CDR1 LNHDA, CDR2 SQIVND (reference sequence). There are 14 residues in the CDR3. After removal of 5 bases from V and 4 bases from J, the junction contained 5 bases not matched to a gene. This chain's CDR3 is CASSGTGISYGYTF. CDR3 bases: TGTGCCAGTAGTGGGACAGGGATTTCCTATGGCTACACCTTC.

The V gene is TRBV6-6, the J gene TRBJ1-2, with 9 nucleotides matching TRBD1. The CDR3 loop spans 13 amino acids. From germline, CDR1 is MNHNY and CDR2 SVGAGI (reference sequence). The V and J ends lost 7 bases and 4 bases, in that order; junction bases with no gene match: 4. The CDR3: CASTTGQGYGYTF. The CDR3 DNA reads as TGTGCCAGCACAACGGGACAGGGCTATGGCTACACCTTC.

The V gene is TRBV5-5, the J gene TRBJ1-4; possibly TRBD1 for D (6 bases). Germline V CDR1 and CDR2: SGHKS, YYEKEE (reference sequence). The V end was cut by 0 bases, the J end by 3 bases, with 12 bases between. CDR3 size: 16 residues. Here the CDR3 reads CASSLGVGTPNEKLFF. The CDR3 DNA sequence: TGTGCCAGCAGCTTGGGAGTAGGGACACCTAATGAAAAACTGTTTTTT.

The chain links TRBV9 to TRBJ2-1; TRBD2 is a possible D gene (6 bases). The CDR3 has 17 amino acids. The V gene's germline CDR1 is SGDLS and CDR2 YYNGEE. V gave up 0 bases and J gave up 2 bases, with 15 bases separating them. The CDR3: CASSVEGLPAPYNEQFF. The CDR3, as DNA: TGTGCCAGCAGCGTAGAGGGACTCCCCGCCCCCTACAATGAGCAGTTCTTC.

The genes are TRBV18 and TRBJ1-5, with 7 positions matching TRBD1. The CDR3 is 15 amino acids. J lost 6 bases, V lost 4 bases, and 9 bases had no gene match. The V gene's germline CDR1 is KGHSH and CDR2 LQKENI. CDR3: CASSRQDRDTQPQHF. CDR3 nucleotides: TGTGCCAGCTCACGACAAGACAGGGATACTCAGCCCCAGCATTTT.

The chain links TRBV5-1 to TRBJ1-2; D remains ambiguous. The CDR3 covers 13 residues. Trimming left V 1 base short and J 4 bases short, with 8 bases between. The germline V gene has CDR1 SGHRS and CDR2 YFSETQ. This chain's CDR3 is CASSLTDLYGYTF. CDR3 coding DNA: TGCGCCAGCAGCTTGACAGATCTCTATGGCTACACCTTC.

This clone has a handful of counts. The rearrangement links TRBV29-1 to TRBJ2-7; D is possibly TRBD1 (7 bases). This CDR3 has 14 amino acids. Germline V CDR1 and CDR2: SQVTM, ANQGSEA. V dropped 3 bases and J dropped 5 bases, with 17 bases sitting between them. The DNA for the CDR3 is TGCAGCGTTGATAAGGGCCAGGGGGGTGACGAGCAGTACTTC. Translation: CSVDKGQGGDEQYF.

The rearrangement links TRBV10-3 to TRBJ1-5; no firm D call. The CDR3 length is 13 residues. V was trimmed by 5 bases and J by 4 bases, leaving 9 bases between them. In germline, CDR1 is ENHRY, CDR2 SYGVKD. The CDR3 sequence is CAISRDTNQPQHF. The CDR3 DNA reads TGTGCCATCAGTAGAGACACGAATCAGCCCCAGCATTTT.

The CDR3 DNA follows: TGTGCCATCAGTGAAGGGTGGGCCGGGACAGGCTTCTATAGCAATCAGCCCCAGCATTTT. It codes for CAISEGWAGTGFYSNQPQHF. This sequence joins TRBV10-3 and TRBJ1-5; TRBD1 matches 8 bases. CDR3 length: 20 residues. CDR1 ENHRY and CDR2 SYGVKD come from the germline V gene. Trimming cost V 3 bases and J 0 bases; bases outside gene matches: 16.

The chain uses TRBV25-1 and TRBJ2-5; 8 nucleotides align to TRBD1. Per the germline V gene, CDR1 is MGHDK and CDR2 is SYGVNS. This CDR3 region has 15 residues. V shed 0 bases and J 3 bases; nucleotides not matched to a gene: 3. This chain's CDR3 is CASSEYRGQEETQYF. Written as DNA, the CDR3 is TGTGCCAGCAGTGAATACAGGGGGCAGGAAGAGACCCAGTACTTC.

The V call is TRBV5-4, the J call TRBJ2-7; 12 nucleotides line up with TRBD1. This CDR3 contains 15 residues. Trimming took 2 bases from V and 2 from J; bases not matched to a gene: 2. Per the germline V gene, CDR1 is SGHNT and CDR2 is YYREEE (reference sequence). The CDR3 DNA follows: TGTGCCAGCAGCTTCCGGGACAGGGGGCCCTACGAGCAGTACTTC. Its translation is CASSFRDRGPYEQYF.

This chain joins TRBV18 and TRBJ1-6; D not certain. Trimming stripped 0 bases from V and 9 bases from J, with 21 bases between. Germline V lookup: CDR1 KGHSH, CDR2 LQKENI. CDR3 length: 18 amino acids. CDR3 amino acids: CASSPPESNSLLASPLHF. CDR3 DNA: TGTGCCAGCTCACCACCTGAATCTAACAGCTTGTTGGCTTCACCCCTCCACTTT.

V gene TRBV6-1 combines with J gene TRBJ2-5; 9 bases are shared with TRBD2. V lost 5 bases to trimming and J lost 11 bases; unmatched junction nucleotides: 12. Germline lookup yields CDR1 MNHNS and CDR2 SASEGT. The CDR3 covers 14 residues. CDR3 nucleotides: TGTGCCAGCAGTTCCCTAGCGGGGCCCGCCGGGCAGTACTTC. Translating it yields CASSSLAGPAGQYF.

The chain has TRBV30 and TRBJ2-5; TRBD2 matches 7 bases. CDR1 GTSNPN and CDR2 SVGIG come from the germline V gene (reference sequence). Trimming removed 5 bases from V and 11 bases from J; junction bases left unmatched: 8. The CDR3 has 11 amino acids. The CDR3: CAWWGRGEQYF. The CDR3 DNA reads as TGTGCCTGGTGGGGCCGGGGGGAGCAGTACTTC.

V and J are TRBV9 and TRBJ2-3; TRBD2 aligns across 7 bases. This CDR3 is 16 amino acids long. Germline CDR1 and CDR2: SGDLS and YYNGEE. V dropped 0 bases and J dropped 0; count of bases not matched to a gene: 4. The CDR3, as DNA: TGTGCCAGCAGCGTAGTAAGCGGGGTGAGCACAGATACGCAGTATTTT. This gives the protein CASSVVSGVSTDTQYF. The whole variable domain, remainder taken from reference TRBV9 and TRBJ2-3, is DSGVTQTPKHLITATGQRVTLRCSPRSGDLSVYWYQQSLDQGLQFLIQYYNGEERAKGNILERFSAQQFPDLHSELNLSSLELGDSALYFCASSVVSGVSTDTQYFGPGTRLTVL.

J is TRBJ2-3 and V is TRBV5-5, with D hard to call. Trimming stripped 3 bases from V and 2 bases from J, with 7 bases between. The germline V gene encodes CDR1 SGHKS and CDR2 YYEKEE (reference sequence). The CDR3 totals 13 residues. Here the CDR3 reads CASSSGPTDTQYF. CDR3 DNA: TGTGCCAGCAGCTCAGGCCCCACAGATACGCAGTATTTT.